Presented here are 21 T cell receptor beta chains from one specimen sequenced in a study of cytomegalovirus exposure and HLA in healthy donors. 13 Jbeta primers and 60 Vbeta primers were used for the PCR. Libraries were prepared by immunoSEQ multiplex PCR; TCRdb keeps only in-frame clonotypes and omits some of them. This sample carries around 51,000 clones, with over 2% going to the ten biggest clones. Sequencing was performed on PBMCs. Receptor source: a middle-aged woman in good health and CMV-seronegative.

The chain uses TRBV15 and TRBJ2-7; 7 bases match TRBD2. Germline V gives CDR1 LNHNV, CDR2 YYDKDF (reference sequence). The J segment lost 4 bases and the V segment lost 1 base, leaving 10 bases of the junction unmatched. The CDR3 contains 16 residues. CDR3 sequence (DNA): TGTGCCACCAGCAGAGCCCCGGGACGGGGAGGGTACGAGCAGTACTTC. This translates into CATSRAPGRGGYEQYF.

Its frequency marks this clone as medium-sized. The chain has TRBV19 and TRBJ1-4; tentatively, D is TRBD1 (5 bases). V was shortened by 4 bases and J by 3 bases, with 9 bases between the two germline ends. The CDR3 has 14 amino acids. Germline CDR1 and CDR2: LNHDA and SQIVND (reference sequence). CDR3 protein: CASSTGASNEKLFF. The DNA of the CDR3 is TGTGCCAGTAGTACTGGGGCGTCTAATGAAAAACTGTTTTTT.

This chain connects TRBV5-1 to TRBJ1-2; 8 nucleotides line up with TRBD1. Germline V gene data show CDR1 as SGHRS and CDR2 as YFSETQ. The CDR3 is 13 residues long. V dropped 0 bases and J dropped 8; count of bases not matched to a gene: 3. CDR3 in amino acids: CASSLVTGGGYTF. In DNA, the CDR3 is TGCGCCAGCAGCTTGGTTACAGGGGGAGGCTACACCTTC.

The chain carries TRBV6-5 and TRBJ2-5; D gene ambiguous. The V end was cut by 3 bases, the J end by 1 base, with 9 bases between. Per germline, CDR1 MNHEY and CDR2 SVGAGI. This CDR3 has 14 amino acids. For the CDR3, the DNA is TGTGCCAGCAGTTATCAACAGTCCCAAGAGACCCAGTACTTC. The encoded protein is CASSYQQSQETQYF.

CDR3 in DNA: TGCGCCAGCAGCCGTACGGGACTAGAATATGGGAATGAGCAGTTCTTC. It is translated as CASSRTGLEYGNEQFF. V and J are TRBV5-1 and TRBJ2-1, with 8 bases identical to TRBD2. Trimming at V came to 4 bases and at J to 7 bases, leaving 13 bases not matched to a gene. The CDR3 covers 16 residues. The germline V gene has CDR1 SGHRS and CDR2 YFSETQ.

Points on this clone: Other DNA variants within this sample encode the same CDR3. The chain combines TRBV18 with TRBJ2-7, with 13 bases lining up with TRBD2. CDR3 length equals 15 residues. Germline assignment: CDR1 KGHSH and CDR2 LQKENI. V shed 2 bases and J 6 bases; nucleotides not matched to a gene: 4. CDR3 sequence reads: CASSPGLAGDPEQYF. CDR3 DNA: TGTGCCAGCTCACCAGGACTAGCGGGAGATCCCGAGCAGTACTTC.

V usage is TRBV19 and J usage is TRBJ1-2; D may be TRBD1 (6 bases). The V gene's germline CDR1 is LNHDA and CDR2 SQIVND (reference sequence). This CDR3 is 16 amino acids long. Trimming cost V 3 bases and J 4 bases, with 18 bases left between them. In nucleotides, the CDR3 is TGTGCCAGTAGTATCTCCCACCCGGACAGCGTCTATGGCTACACCTTC. Protein product: CASSISHPDSVYGYTF.

V and J are TRBV5-4 and TRBJ1-2, with 7 bases aligning to TRBD1. From germline, CDR1 is SGHNT and CDR2 YYREEE (reference sequence). The CDR3 covers 14 residues. V gave up 4 bases and J gave up 4 bases; unmatched junction bases: 7. The CDR3 DNA reads as TGTGCCAGCAGCCCGGGACAGCAAACCTATGGCTACACCTTC. The encoded protein is CASSPGQQTYGYTF.

As concerns this clone: The junction shows a germline mismatch at one end, possibly a read error. The chain combines TRBV9 with TRBJ2-5; D may be TRBD2 (6 bases). Germline V gene sequence: CDR1 SGDLS, CDR2 YYNGEE. CDR3 length equals 14 residues. CDR3 protein: CASSVGLGGENQYF. In nucleotides, the CDR3 is TGTGCCAGCAGCGTAGGTCTCGGGGGAGAGAACCAGTACTTC. The entire variable domain, with the rest obtained from reference TRBV9 and TRBJ2-5, is as follows: DSGVTQTPKHLITATGQRVTLRCSPRSGDLSVYWYQQSLDQGLQFLIQYYNGEERAKGNILERFSAQQFPDLHSELNLSSLELGDSALYFCASSVGLGGENQYFGPGTRLLVL.

The rearrangement joins TRBV5-1 to TRBJ1-6; a possible D gene is TRBD1 (5 bases). Germline V gene data show CDR1 as SGHRS and CDR2 as YFSETQ. The CDR3 length is 12 residues. The ends were cut back, 4 bases at V and 8 bases at J, with 7 bases in the middle. The CDR3 DNA reads TGCGCCAGCAGCCCGGGGGATTCACCCCTCCACTTT. Its translation is CASSPGDSPLHF.

The chain carries TRBV4-2 and TRBJ2-7; the D is unclear. V gave up 3 bases and J gave up 2 bases, with 11 bases separating them. CDR3 length: 14 amino acids. CDR1 is LGHNA and CDR2 is YNFKEQ in the germline V gene. The DNA for the CDR3 is TGTGCCAGCAGCCAGGAGCTAGTTGCCTACGAGCAGTACTTC. This encodes CASSQELVAYEQYF.

The chain recombines TRBV5-4 with TRBJ1-1, with 7 bases matching TRBD1. The germline V gene has CDR1 SGHNT and CDR2 YYREEE (reference sequence). The J segment lost 2 bases and the V segment lost 2 bases, leaving 3 bases of the junction unmatched. The CDR3 has 14 amino acids. The CDR3 protein is CASSLKGGNTEAFF. CDR3 DNA sequence: TGTGCCAGCAGCTTAAAAGGGGGCAACACTGAAGCTTTCTTT.

J is TRBJ2-3 and V is TRBV6-7, with TRBD1 as a possible D gene (6 bases). TRBV6-7 qualifies as an ORF whose function is uncertain. This CDR3 region has 18 residues. The V end was cut by 0 bases, the J end by 0 bases, with 16 bases between. The CDR3 bases are TGTGCCAGCAGTTACTCTGGGACACAAAGTTCTAGCACAGATACGCAGTATTTT. Protein: CASSYSGTQSSSTDTQYF.

The chain couples TRBV6-5 to TRBJ2-7; TRBD1 agrees at 8 bases. In germline, CDR1 is MNHEY, CDR2 SVGAGI. The CDR3 has 15 residues. Unmatched junction bases numbered 12, after V lost 2 bases and J lost 9 bases. For the CDR3, the DNA is TGTGCCAGCAGTTACCGACAGGGGACTCTTCACGGGCAGTACTTC. It translates to CASSYRQGTLHGQYF.

The rearrangement joins TRBV19 to TRBJ1-2; the D gene is possibly TRBD1 (5 bases). CDR1 is LNHDA and CDR2 is SQIVND in the germline V gene (reference sequence). CDR3 size: 14 residues. The V end was cut by 1 base, the J end by 3 bases, with 9 bases between. The CDR3 here is CASSIVGRDYGYTF. CDR3 DNA: TGTGCCAGTAGTATAGTAGGCAGGGACTATGGCTACACCTTC.

The chain joins TRBV6-6 to TRBJ1-2, with TRBD1 matching over 11 bases. CDR3 size: 14 residues. V lost 4 bases to trimming and J lost 7 bases; unmatched junction nucleotides: 5. Germline V gene data show CDR1 as MNHNY and CDR2 as SVGAGI (reference sequence). The DNA of the CDR3 is TGTGCCAGCAGTTCGGGACAGGGGGGAAGTGGCTACACCTTC. It yields the protein CASSSGQGGSGYTF.

This rearrangement joins TRBV11-2 to TRBJ1-1, with 7 positions matching TRBD1. The CDR3 runs 14 residues. The germline V gene has CDR1 SGHAT and CDR2 FQNNGV. V lost 5 bases to trimming and J lost 4 bases; unmatched junction nucleotides: 7. The CDR3 spells CASSGYRGGTEAFF. The DNA of the CDR3 is TGTGCCAGCAGCGGATACAGGGGAGGCACTGAAGCTTTCTTT.

The V gene is TRBV10-3, the J gene TRBJ2-5; 7 nucleotides align to TRBD1. The CDR3 has 14 residues. The trim removed 3 bases at V and 7 bases at J, leaving 8 bases unmatched. Germline V gene data show CDR1 as ENHRY and CDR2 as SYGVKD. CDR3 region: CAISEGGRAATQYF. CDR3 in DNA: TGTGCCATCAGTGAAGGGGGCAGGGCGGCGACCCAGTACTTC.

The V and J genes are TRBV4-2 and TRBJ2-7; possible D gene TRBD2, 5 bases. Germline values: CDR1 LGHNA, CDR2 YNFKEQ. The CDR3 runs 17 residues. The V end was cut by 1 base, the J end by 6 bases, with 22 bases between. This CDR3 reads CASSQAGFTVPGFEQYF. The CDR3 nucleotides are TGTGCCAGCAGCCAAGCGGGGTTTACGGTTCCGGGTTTCGAGCAGTACTTC.

The V call is TRBV11-3, the J call TRBJ2-1; D possibly corresponds to TRBD2 (5 bases). The CDR3 extends over 15 amino acids. CDR1 and CDR2 from the germline V gene are SGHNT and YENEEA. Trimming stripped 6 bases from V and 5 bases from J, with 17 bases between. The CDR3 DNA reads as TGTGCCAGCAGTCCTGACTACCTTTCCGACAATGAGCAGTTCTTC. Its protein is CASSPDYLSDNEQFF.

The gene calls are TRBV7-9 and TRBJ2-5, with 11 bases identical to TRBD2. J was trimmed by 4 bases and V by 0 bases; bases with no gene match: 1. Germline CDR1 SEHNR, CDR2 FQNEAQ (reference sequence). This CDR3 region has 15 residues. The CDR3 loop is CASSLALAGGETQYF. CDR3 coding DNA: TGTGCCAGCAGCTTAGCCCTAGCGGGAGGAGAGACCCAGTACTTC.